The T cell receptor beta chain described here comes from a study of tumor-infiltrating lymphocytes in oesophageal squamous cell carcinoma. Germline CDR1 and CDR2: SGHTA and FQGTGA. CDR3 length: 15 amino acids. This clonotype turned up a few times. TCRdb itself ran the PCR reads through MiXCR, one entry per CDR3 protein. The data hold about 20,000 distinct CDR3 sequences, with just under 40% observed a single time. The sample consisted of esophageal tumor tissue. The source of this sequence is a male donor with esophageal squamous cell carcinoma. The chain couples TRBV7-3 to TRBJ2-5, with a tentative D call TRBD2 (6 bases). The DNA end is a closer match to TRBJ2-1, so the J assignment may be wrong. The CDR3 DNA reads as TGTGCCAGCAGCTCTAGCGCCTCATCCTACAATGAGCAGTTCTTC. Protein product: CASSSSASSYNEQFF.